This T cell receptor (beta chain) derives from a study of shared clonotypes between healthy human individuals. The data were produced by immunoSEQ multiplex PCR, yet TCRdb's version contains in-frame clones alone and is incomplete. The data contain 500,000 to 550,000 clones, about 96% of them seen just once; the ten biggest clones take up about 0.067%. Naive CD45RA+ and memory CD45RA-negative subsets were split from CD4+ cells. The CDR3 is 18 amino acids. Germline loops: CDR1 LNHNV, CDR2 YYDKDF (reference sequence). Trimming took 1 base from V and 7 from J; bases not matched to a gene: 6. The TCR originated in a woman in her thirties in good health. The specimen was naive CD4+ T cells sorted from blood. Subset in this sample: CD45RA+ positively selected. This chain joins TRBV15 and TRBJ2-2, with 16 bases matching TRBD2. The CDR3 region has the DNA TGTGCCACCAGCAGAGCGGGACTAGCGGGAGGGCAAAGCGGGGAGCTGTTTTTT. It translates to CATSRAGLAGGQSGELFF.